This T cell receptor (beta chain) was sequenced during a study of blood T cell repertoires in COVID-19. Overall study: The origin of the acute and convalescent COVID-19 samples was the United States, Italy and Spain. T cells, B-cell-depleted T cells, or PBMCs supplied cDNA or gDNA.

Original methodology: Nucleated cell counts were estimated from reference gene primer amplification. Sequenced by immunoSEQ multiplex PCR; TCRdb stores in-frame clones only, minus some. The D gene and trimming were derived from the DNA, and the V and J assignments and clone size from that table. This sample yields around 400,000 clones, of which about 90% are seen a single time; roughly 1.2% belongs to the top ten. Germline CDR1 and CDR2: MDHEN and SYDVKM. This CDR3 region has 16 residues. V dropped 5 bases and J dropped 7; count of bases not matched to a gene: 11. The TCR originated in a man aged 35-49 years with acute or convalescent COVID-19. Sample: peripheral blood. The chain carries TRBV28 and TRBJ1-4; 9 bases agree with TRBD1. CDR3 sequence (DNA): TGTGCCAGCAGTGAGACAGGGGGGTGGAAGTTTGAAAAACTGTTTTTT. Its protein is CASSETGGWKFEKLFF.